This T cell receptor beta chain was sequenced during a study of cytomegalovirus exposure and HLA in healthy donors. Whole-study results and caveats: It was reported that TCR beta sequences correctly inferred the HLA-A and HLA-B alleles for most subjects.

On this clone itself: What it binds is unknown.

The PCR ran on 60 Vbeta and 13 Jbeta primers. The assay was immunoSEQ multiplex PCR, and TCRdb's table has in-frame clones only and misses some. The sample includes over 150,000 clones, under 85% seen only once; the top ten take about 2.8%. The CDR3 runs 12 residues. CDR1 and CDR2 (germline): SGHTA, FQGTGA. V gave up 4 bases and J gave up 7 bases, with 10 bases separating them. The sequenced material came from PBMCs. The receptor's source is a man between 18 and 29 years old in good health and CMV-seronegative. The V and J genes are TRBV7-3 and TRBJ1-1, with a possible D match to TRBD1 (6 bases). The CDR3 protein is CASSSRTDEAFF. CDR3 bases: TGTGCCAGCAGCTCCCGGACAGATGAAGCTTTCTTT.